These 24 T cell receptor beta chains were sequenced from one sample in a study of T cells in Graves' hyperthyroidism and ophthalmopathy. RNA transcripts yielded amplified TCR beta CDR3 regions. First-round RT-PCR targeting the TCR CDR3 was performed with the HTBI primer set. One entry per CDR3 protein, called by TCRdb with MiXCR from the multiplex PCR reads. Of 600,000 or so distinct CDR3 sequences in the sample, around 16% are singletons; the top ten hold 3% to 4.5%. Sequencing was done on a sample of blood. The receptors derive from a woman between 25 and 40 years old with Graves' hyperthyroidism.

This clonotype was detected ten times or more. This chain joins TRBV12-3 or TRBV12-4 and TRBJ1-5; D not certain. V shed 6 bases and J shed 1 base, with 10 bases lying between them. This CDR3 is 14 amino acids long. DNA for the CDR3: TGTGCCAGCAGAGCTGACGGGAGCAATCAGCCCCAGCATTTT. This sequence encodes CASRADGSNQPQHF.

In its sample, this clonotype was seen many times. The chain employs TRBV28 and TRBJ2-3; no clear D. This CDR3 contains 15 residues. Trimming left V 2 bases short and J 0 bases short, with 9 bases between. Germline loops: CDR1 MDHEN, CDR2 SYDVKM. CDR3 nucleotide sequence: TGTGCCAGCAGTTTACCCATCTCTAGCACAGATACGCAGTATTTT. It codes for CASSLPISSTDTQYF.

In its sample, this clonotype was seen a few times. This sequence joins TRBV9 and TRBJ2-3, with D maybe TRBD2 (5 bases). This CDR3 is 16 amino acids long. CDR1 SGDLS and CDR2 YYNGEE come from the germline V gene. Trimming stripped 5 bases from V and 0 bases from J, with 16 bases between. CDR3: CASRRGLPSSTDTQYF. The DNA of the CDR3 is TGTGCCAGCAGGAGAGGGCTCCCCTCTAGCACAGATACGCAGTATTTT. Complete variable domain (other parts from reference TRBV9 and TRBJ2-3): DSGVTQTPKHLITATGQRVTLRCSPRSGDLSVYWYQQSLDQGLQFLIQYYNGEERAKGNILERFSAQQFPDLHSELNLSSLELGDSALYFCASRRGLPSSTDTQYFGPGTRLTVL.

This clonotype was picked up many times. The rearrangement links TRBV6-6 to TRBJ1-1; the D gene is possibly TRBD1 (5 bases). This CDR3 comprises 14 residues. The ends were cut back, 0 bases at V and 4 bases at J, with 9 bases in the middle. CDR1 and CDR2 from the germline V gene are MNHNY and SVGAGI (reference sequence). Here the CDR3 DNA reads TGTGCCAGCAGTTACTCGGGGGGTATCACTGAAGCTTTCTTT. Translation: CASSYSGGITEAFF.

The V and J genes are TRBV30 and TRBJ2-7, with 13 bases fitting TRBD2. CDR1 and CDR2 (germline): GTSNPN, SVGIG (reference sequence). This CDR3 spans 15 amino acids. Trimming at V came to 3 bases and at J to 6 bases, leaving 8 bases not matched to a gene. Here the CDR3 DNA reads TGTGCCTGGAGCTACAACGGACTAGCGGGAGCCGAGCAGTACTTC. Its translation: CAWSYNGLAGAEQYF.

Turning to this clonotype: One end of the junction varies from germline; a read error may be responsible. The rearrangement uses TRBV6-2 or TRBV6-3 and TRBJ2-7, with a weak D call TRBD1 (6 bases). Germline V lookup: CDR1 MNHEY, CDR2 SVGEGT. CDR3 length: 15 residues. For the CDR3, the DNA is TGTGCCGGCAGTTTTGGGGGCCACCGCTCCTACGAGCAGTACTTC. As protein: CAGSFGGHRSYEQYF.

Only a few counts were recorded for this clonotype. Its ends do not fully match the called genes, so a read error is possible. The chain joins TRBV28 to TRBJ2-1; 10 nucleotides match TRBD2. The CDR3 consists of 14 residues. Germline V gene data show CDR1 as MDHEN and CDR2 as SYDVKM. The CDR3 DNA is TGTGCCAGCAGGTGGACTAGCGGACACAATGAGCAGTTTTTC. This gives the protein CASRWTSGHNEQFF.

The table lists this clonotype with many counts. The chain couples TRBV12-3 or TRBV12-4 to TRBJ2-1; D is undetermined. V was cut by 9 bases and J by 3 bases, with 9 bases left in between. CDR3 size: 12 residues. CDR3 coding DNA: TGTGCCAGTAAGGACCTCTACAATGAGCAGTTCTTC. Translation gives CASKDLYNEQFF.

V gene TRBV15 combines with J gene TRBJ2-5; D ambiguous. The V gene lost 6 bases and the J gene lost 2 bases, with 7 bases spanning the gap. Germline V CDR1 and CDR2: LNHNV, YYDKDF (reference sequence). This CDR3 is 12 amino acids long. The CDR3 reads CATSDLQETQYF. CDR3 nucleotides: TGTGCCACCAGTGATCTACAAGAGACCCAGTACTTC.

The chain joins TRBV5-1 to TRBJ2-2, with D possibly being TRBD2 (6 bases). This CDR3 comprises 14 residues. V lost 4 bases and J lost 5, with 12 bases in between. Germline V CDR1 and CDR2: SGHRS, YFSETQ. CDR3: CASSELALTGELFF. Written as DNA, the CDR3 is TGCGCCAGCAGCGAGCTAGCGTTAACCGGGGAGCTGTTTTTT.

This clonotype was observed many times. The rearrangement uses TRBV2 and TRBJ1-2; 10 nucleotides agree with TRBD1. There are 15 residues in the CDR3. The junction had 5 bases not matched to a gene; V was cut back by 5 bases and J by 2 bases. Germline assignment: CDR1 SNHLY and CDR2 FYNNEI. CDR3 in DNA: TGTGCCAGCAGTCGGACAGGGGGATCAAACTATGGCTACACCTTC. It is translated as CASSRTGGSNYGYTF.

This clonotype was picked up a small number of times. The genes are TRBV6-2 or TRBV6-3 and TRBJ2-1; 9 positions match TRBD2. The CDR3 loop spans 16 amino acids. Trimming at V came to 6 bases and at J to 8 bases, leaving 14 bases not matched to a gene. CDR1 and CDR2 (germline): MNHEY, SVGEGT. CDR3 sequence: CASSHAGTSPRDEQFF. CDR3 DNA: TGTGCCAGCAGCCACGCCGGGACTAGCCCGCGAGATGAGCAGTTCTTC.

This clonotype was detected many times. The V call is TRBV5-1, the J call TRBJ2-1, with 8 bases aligning to TRBD1. The CDR3 totals 15 residues. Germline trimming cut 2 bases from V and 4 bases from J; bases unmatched to any gene: 5. Germline CDR1 and CDR2: SGHRS and YFSETQ. In DNA, the CDR3 is TGCGCCAGCAGCTTCCGACAGGGGAATTACAATGAGCAGTTCTTC. As protein: CASSFRQGNYNEQFF.

This clonotype has a count of ten or more. The chain is built from TRBV28 and TRBJ1-5; weak D call: TRBD1 (5 bases). Deletions cut 5 bases from V and 3 bases from J, with 8 bases between. The germline V gene has CDR1 MDHEN and CDR2 SYDVKM. The CDR3 consists of 13 residues. The CDR3 reads CASSKDTNQPQHF. The CDR3 DNA follows: TGTGCCAGCAGTAAGGACACCAATCAGCCCCAGCATTTT.

The V call is TRBV5-4, the J call TRBJ2-7, with 9 bases lining up with TRBD1. The CDR3 covers 15 residues. Germline assignment: CDR1 SGHNT and CDR2 YYREEE (reference sequence). V shed 0 bases, J shed 2 bases, and the junction held 3 bases outside the gene matches. As DNA, the CDR3 is TGTGCCAGCAGCTTGGGGACAGGGGATACCTACGAGCAGTACTTC. Translating it yields CASSLGTGDTYEQYF.

The chain is built from TRBV9 and TRBJ2-1, with D unresolved. CDR3 size: 12 residues. V shed 3 bases and J shed 7 bases, with 8 bases lying between them. Germline CDR1 reads SGDLS; CDR2 reads YYNGEE. The CDR3 DNA is TGTGCCAGCAGCGGGGTCTTGAATGAGCAGTTCTTC. Translation: CASSGVLNEQFF.

This clonotype was found a few times. The chain joins TRBV11-2 to TRBJ2-1; 13 bases match TRBD2. The CDR3 is 15 residues long. Germline lookup yields CDR1 SGHAT and CDR2 FQNNGV. The V gene end was trimmed by 5 bases and the J gene end by 10 bases; junction bases not matched to a gene: 8. The CDR3 spells CASSKGLAGSGEQFF. DNA for the CDR3: TGTGCCAGCAGCAAGGGACTAGCGGGGAGCGGGGAGCAGTTCTTC.

The V gene is TRBV18, the J gene TRBJ1-1; D gene unclear. The V gene's germline CDR1 is KGHSH and CDR2 LQKENI. Trimming stripped 7 bases from V and 2 bases from J, with 14 bases between. The length of the CDR3 is 14 residues. CDR3 nucleotides: TGTGCCAGCTTTCAGGCGGTTGGAAACACTGAAGCTTTCTTT. Translated: CASFQAVGNTEAFF.

On this clonotype itself: One end of the junction is discordant with germline, which a read error may explain. This chain links TRBV7-3 with TRBJ2-1; 8 bases match TRBD2. Germline V gene data show CDR1 as SGHTA and CDR2 as FQGTGA. This CDR3 spans 15 amino acids. This CDR3 is CASSSRTSLGDEQFF. In nucleotides, the CDR3 is TGCGCCAGCAGCTCCCGGACTAGCCTCGGGGATGAGCAGTTCTTC. Full variable domain (remainder filled in from reference TRBV7-3 and TRBJ2-1): GAGVSQTPSNKVTEKGKYVELRCDPISGHTALYWYRQSLGQGPEFLIYFQGTGAADDSGLPNDRFFAVRPEGSVSTLKIQRTERGDSAVYLCASSSRTSLGDEQFFGPGTRLTVL.

This clonotype was seen more than once but under ten times. This chain links TRBV10-3 with TRBJ1-1; TRBD1 aligns across 10 bases. Germline CDR1 and CDR2: ENHRY and SYGVKD. J was trimmed by 5 bases and V by 10 bases; bases with no gene match: 13. This CDR3 has 15 amino acids. CDR3 in DNA: TGTGCCACCCTCCCAACGACAGGGGGCGGGACTGAAGCTTTCTTT. Its translation is CATLPTTGGGTEAFF.

This clonotype was counted ten times or more. The CDR3 region is CASTRTNEAYEQYF. CDR3 coding DNA: TGTGCCAGCACAAGGACTAACGAAGCCTACGAGCAGTACTTC. The rearrangement joins TRBV6-2 or TRBV6-3 to TRBJ2-7, with D perhaps matching TRBD2 (6 bases). V was cut by 7 bases and J by 2 bases, with 15 bases left in between. The length of the CDR3 is 14 residues. CDR1 is MNHEY, CDR2 SVGEGT, per germline.

This clonotype has only a few counts. J is TRBJ1-5 and V is TRBV19; D gene ambiguous. V gave up 3 bases and J gave up 4 bases, with 13 bases separating them. CDR1 is LNHDA and CDR2 is SQIVND in the germline V gene (reference sequence). This CDR3 region has 15 residues. The CDR3, as DNA: TGTGCCAGTAGTATCGACGGGAGGTGGAATCAGCCCCAGCATTTT. It codes for CASSIDGRWNQPQHF.

J is TRBJ2-3 and V is TRBV28; TRBD2 agrees at 8 bases. The V gene's germline CDR1 is MDHEN and CDR2 SYDVKM. There are 14 residues in the CDR3. The V segment lost 5 bases and the J segment 3 bases; nucleotides outside the gene matches: 4. The CDR3 loop reads CASSARGGTDTQYF. CDR3 in DNA: TGTGCCAGCAGTGCCCGCGGGGGGACAGATACGCAGTATTTT.

In this sample, this clonotype turned up a few times. The rearrangement joins TRBV12-3 or TRBV12-4 to TRBJ1-5, with 7 bases that match TRBD1. The trim removed 6 bases at V and 0 bases at J, leaving 8 bases unmatched. This CDR3 contains 16 residues. This CDR3 reads CASSLHRGSSNQPQHF. The DNA of the CDR3 is TGTGCCAGCAGCCTCCACAGGGGAAGTAGCAATCAGCCCCAGCATTTT.